One sample yielded the 10 T cell receptor beta chains listed below, sequenced in a study of cytomegalovirus exposure and HLA in healthy donors. 60 Vbeta and 13 Jbeta primers were used in PCR. Profiling relied on immunoSEQ multiplex PCR, and the TCRdb table lists in-frame clones only, not all of them. The sample includes over 200,000 clones, more than 85% of them seen just once. The sample comprised PBMCs. The origin of the receptors is a woman younger than 30 in good health and CMV-seronegative.

This clone was seen a handful of times. This rearrangement joins TRBV2 to TRBJ1-5, with no clear D. CDR3 size: 14 residues. Trimming removed 1 base at V and 5 bases at J, with 9 bases between. Germline CDR1 SNHLY, CDR2 FYNNEI. CDR3 sequence reads: CASSEGRTYQPQHF. CDR3 DNA sequence: TGTGCCAGCAGTGAAGGTCGTACTTATCAGCCCCAGCATTTT.

The rearrangement uses TRBV2 and TRBJ1-1; D remains unclear. CDR3 length: 14 amino acids. Between the trimmed V and J ends, which lost 8 bases and 0 bases, there was a span of 13 bases. In germline, CDR1 is SNHLY, CDR2 FYNNEI. The CDR3 loop is CASPGGALNTEAFF. Here the CDR3 DNA reads TGTGCCAGCCCCGGAGGAGCCCTGAACACTGAAGCTTTCTTT.

The rearrangement links TRBV9 to TRBJ2-1; 7 bases are a match to TRBD1. This CDR3 contains 19 residues. Unmatched junction bases numbered 17, after V lost 3 bases and J lost 2 bases. Germline CDR1 SGDLS, CDR2 YYNGEE. CDR3 in amino acids: CASSDTGTEALSTYNEQFF. For the CDR3, the DNA is TGTGCCAGCAGCGACACCGGGACAGAGGCCTTATCCACCTACAATGAGCAGTTCTTC.

The chain combines TRBV2 with TRBJ2-1, with 10 bases that match TRBD2. This CDR3 has 14 amino acids. Germline CDR1 is SNHLY and CDR2 is FYNNEI. Unmatched junction bases numbered 4, after V lost 5 bases and J lost 6 bases. The CDR3 sequence: CASSKRGGFNEQFF. For the CDR3, the DNA is TGTGCCAGCAGTAAGCGGGGGGGCTTCAATGAGCAGTTCTTC.

The chain has TRBV5-1 and TRBJ1-1, with D perhaps matching TRBD1 (6 bases). Germline assignment: CDR1 SGHRS and CDR2 YFSETQ. The CDR3 sequence is 14 residues long. V dropped 0 bases and J dropped 7 bases, with 13 bases sitting between them. The CDR3, as DNA: TGCGCCAGCAGCTTGGACGCAGGGGTGGATGAAGCTTTCTTT. Its translation: CASSLDAGVDEAFF. Variable domain in full (rest from reference TRBV5-1 and TRBJ1-1): KAGVTQTPRYLIKTRGQQVTLSCSPISGHRSVSWYQQTPGQGLQFLFEYFSETQRNKGNFPGRFSGRQFSNSRSEMNVSTLELGDSALYLCASSLDAGVDEAFFGQGTRLTVV.

The CDR3: CASSSRGPPTDTQYF. The CDR3 nucleotides read TGCGCCAGCAGCTCCAGGGGGCCCCCCACAGATACGCAGTATTTT. The chain has TRBV5-1 and TRBJ2-3; 8 bases line up with TRBD1. Germline lookup yields CDR1 SGHRS and CDR2 YFSETQ. The V gene end was trimmed by 3 bases and the J gene end by 2 bases; junction bases not matched to a gene: 5. This CDR3 contains 15 residues.

About this clone: One end of the junction varies from germline; a read error may be responsible. The chain carries TRBV7-9 and TRBJ1-2, with a possible D match to TRBD1 (5 bases). The germline V gene encodes CDR1 SEHNR and CDR2 FQNEAQ (reference sequence). This CDR3 has 15 residues. CDR3 bases: TGTTCCAGCAGCTCGCCCCGGGGAGGGGCAGGTGGCTACACCTTC. This sequence encodes CSSSSPRGGAGGYTF. The whole variable domain, filled in from reference TRBV7-9 and TRBJ1-2, reads DTGVSQNPRHKITKRGQNVTFRCDPISEHNRLYWYRQTLGQGPEFLTYFQNEAQLEKSRLLSDRFSAERPKGSFSTLEIQRTEQGDSAMYLCSSSSPRGGAGGYTFGSGTRLTVV.

The CDR3 reads CASSATGVANGELFF. Here the CDR3 DNA reads TGCGCCAGCAGTGCGACGGGGGTCGCCAACGGGGAGCTGTTTTTT. The V gene is TRBV10-1, the J gene TRBJ2-2; weak D call: TRBD2 (6 bases). The CDR3 is 15 amino acids. Looked up from germline, CDR1 is WNHNN and CDR2 is SYGVQD (reference sequence). Trimming removed 4 bases from V and 7 bases from J, with 16 bases in between.

The rearrangement joins TRBV11-2 to TRBJ2-7; tentatively, D is TRBD2 (6 bases). Per germline, CDR1 SGHAT and CDR2 FQNNGV. This CDR3 contains 15 residues. V lost 2 bases to trimming and J lost 3 bases, with 14 bases between them. DNA for the CDR3: TGTGCCAGCAGCTTATCGGACGGGGGTTACTACGAGCAGTACTTC. Translation gives CASSLSDGGYYEQYF.

The genes are TRBV5-1 and TRBJ1-1, with D possibly TRBD1 on 5 matching bases. The V and J ends lost 4 bases and 5 bases respectively, with 12 bases between them. Germline V gene sequence: CDR1 SGHRS, CDR2 YFSETQ. This CDR3 is 13 amino acids long. The CDR3 loop reads CASSLTGLTEAFF. Written as DNA, the CDR3 is TGCGCCAGCAGCCTCACAGGTCTAACTGAAGCTTTCTTT.